These T cell receptor beta chains were read from a single sample in a study of cytotoxic CD8 clonotypes in ibrutinib-treated CLL. TCRdb's table, derived via immunoSEQ multiplex PCR, lists solely in-frame clones and lacks some. The repertoire has 130,000 or so clones, around 80% of them found once; the top ten carry roughly 13%. The sample was PBMCs, taken after 12 months of ibrutinib treatment. These receptors came from a human donor with chronic lymphocytic leukemia. The conserved cysteine and the conserved F or W are not part of the CDR3 here.

CDR3 protein: ASSPPEGGSYEQY
V gene: TRBV18
J gene: TRBJ2-7

CDR3 protein: ASSSGTGGGNYGYT
V gene: TRBV5-6
J gene: TRBJ1-2

CDR3 protein: ASSPPTSREADEQF
V gene: TRBV27
J gene: TRBJ2-1

CDR3 protein: ASTPLGGAGANVLT
V gene: TRBV5-1
J gene: TRBJ2-6

CDR3 protein: AWSTSRASF
V gene: TRBV30
J gene: TRBJ2-1

CDR3 protein: ATSKVGRGADTQY
V gene: TRBV15
J gene: TRBJ2-3

CDR3 protein: ASSLEFRRYTGELF
V gene: TRBV11-1
J gene: TRBJ2-2

CDR3 protein: ASSFWLAGQETQY
V gene: TRBV5-4
J gene: TRBJ2-5

CDR3 protein: ASSFGVVSPSYNEQF
V gene: TRBV5-8
J gene: TRBJ2-1

CDR3 protein: ASSPWTGGAQETQY
V gene: TRBV2
J gene: TRBJ2-5

CDR3 protein: ASSPLAGVTGELF
V gene: TRBV18
J gene: TRBJ2-2

CDR3 protein: ASSLAYSGRAGNRYEQY
V gene: TRBV11-2
J gene: TRBJ2-7

CDR3 protein: ASSKALGRQGARRNTIY
V gene: TRBV21-1
J gene: TRBJ1-3

CDR3 protein: AWSAALYEQY
V gene: TRBV30
J gene: TRBJ2-7

CDR3 protein: ASRIRHQETQY
V gene: TRBV28
J gene: TRBJ2-5

CDR3 protein: AWKRQALAEQY
V gene: TRBV30
J gene: TRBJ2-7